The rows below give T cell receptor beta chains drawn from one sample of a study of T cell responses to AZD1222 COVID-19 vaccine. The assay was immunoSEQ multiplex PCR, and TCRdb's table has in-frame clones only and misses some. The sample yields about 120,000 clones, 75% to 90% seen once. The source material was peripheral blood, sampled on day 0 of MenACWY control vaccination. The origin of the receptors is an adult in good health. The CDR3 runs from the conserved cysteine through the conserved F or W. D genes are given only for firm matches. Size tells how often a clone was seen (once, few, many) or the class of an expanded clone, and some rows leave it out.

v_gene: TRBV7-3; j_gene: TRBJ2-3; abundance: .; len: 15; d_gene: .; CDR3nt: TGTGCCAGCAGCCTCCTTGGGGGCCCGACAGATACGCAGTATTTT; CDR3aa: CASSLLGGPTDTQYF
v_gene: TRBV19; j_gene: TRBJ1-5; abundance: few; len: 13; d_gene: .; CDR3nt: TGTGCCAGTAGTACTCAGGGTTATCAGCCCCAGCATTTT; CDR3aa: CASSTQGYQPQHF
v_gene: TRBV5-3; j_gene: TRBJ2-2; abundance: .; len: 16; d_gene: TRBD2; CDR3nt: TGTGCCAGAAGCCCTGGACTAGCCTCGAACACCGGGGAGCTGTTTTTT; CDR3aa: CARSPGLASNTGELFF
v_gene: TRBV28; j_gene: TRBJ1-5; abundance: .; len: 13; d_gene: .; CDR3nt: TGTGCCAGCACTGACAGCTACAATCAGCCCCAGCATTTT; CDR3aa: CASTDSYNQPQHF
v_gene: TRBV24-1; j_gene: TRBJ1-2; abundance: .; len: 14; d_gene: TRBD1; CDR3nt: TGTGCCACCAGTATAGGGACAGCGGACTCGGGCTACACCTTC; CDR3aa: CATSIGTADSGYTF
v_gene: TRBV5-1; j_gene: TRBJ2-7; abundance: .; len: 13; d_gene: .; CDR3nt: TGCGCCAGCAAGTGGGGGAGCAGCTACGAGCAGTACTTC; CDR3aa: CASKWGSSYEQYF
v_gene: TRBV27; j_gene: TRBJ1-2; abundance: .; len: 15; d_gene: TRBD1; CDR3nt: TGTGCCAGCAGTCCCGGACAGGGCCTGAACTATGGCTACACCTTC; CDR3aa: CASSPGQGLNYGYTF
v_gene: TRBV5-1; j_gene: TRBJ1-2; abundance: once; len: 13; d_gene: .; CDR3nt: TGCGCCAGCGGCCCAACAGGGAACTATGGCTACACCTTC; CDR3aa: CASGPTGNYGYTF
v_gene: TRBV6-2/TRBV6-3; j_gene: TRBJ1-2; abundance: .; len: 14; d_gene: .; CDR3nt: TGTGCCAGCAGTTACTCAGGTGGGGCAGGTGGCTACACCTTC; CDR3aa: CASSYSGGAGGYTF
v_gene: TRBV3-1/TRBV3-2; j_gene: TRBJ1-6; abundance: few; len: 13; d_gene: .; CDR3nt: TGTGCCAGCAGCCAAGGGGGCAATTCACCCCTCCACTTT; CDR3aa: CASSQGGNSPLHF
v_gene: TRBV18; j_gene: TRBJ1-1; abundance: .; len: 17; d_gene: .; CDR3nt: TGTGCCAGCTCACCCGGGGCCTCAATCATATTCGGAACTGAAGCTTTCTTT; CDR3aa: CASSPGASIIFGTEAFF
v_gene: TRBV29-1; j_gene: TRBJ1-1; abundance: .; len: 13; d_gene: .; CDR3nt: TGCAGCGTTAGGTTGGGGGGGAACACTGAAGCTTTCTTT; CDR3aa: CSVRLGGNTEAFF
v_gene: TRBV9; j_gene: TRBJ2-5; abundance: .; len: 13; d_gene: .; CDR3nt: TGTGCCAGCAGCGTGGGGTCGGGAGAGACCCAGTACTTC; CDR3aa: CASSVGSGETQYF
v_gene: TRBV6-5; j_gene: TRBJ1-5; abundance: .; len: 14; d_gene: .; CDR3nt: TGTGCCAGCAGTTTTGCGCAGAGCAATCAGCCCCAGCATTTT; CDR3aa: CASSFAQSNQPQHF
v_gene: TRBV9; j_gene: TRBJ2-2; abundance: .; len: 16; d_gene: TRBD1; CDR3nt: TGTGCCAGCAGCGTAACAGGGGGCTTATTGACCGGGGAGCTGTTTTTT; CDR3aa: CASSVTGGLLTGELFF
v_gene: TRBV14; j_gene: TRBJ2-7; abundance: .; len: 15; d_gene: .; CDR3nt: TGTGCCAGCAGCCAACTTATGGACCCCGGCTACGAGCAGTACTTC; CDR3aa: CASSQLMDPGYEQYF
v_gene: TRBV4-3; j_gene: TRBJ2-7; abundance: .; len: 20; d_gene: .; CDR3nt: TGCGCCAGCAGCCAAGACTACCTGACAAGGATGACAGTCTATGCCTACGAGCAGTACTTC; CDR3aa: CASSQDYLTRMTVYAYEQYF
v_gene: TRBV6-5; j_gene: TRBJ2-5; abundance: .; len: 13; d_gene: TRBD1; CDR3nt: TGTGCCAGCAGCCAGGGGGCAGGCCGGACCCAGTACTTC; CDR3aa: CASSQGAGRTQYF
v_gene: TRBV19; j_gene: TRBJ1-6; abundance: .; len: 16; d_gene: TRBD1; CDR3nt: TGTGCCAGTAGCCCCTTCGGACAGGGCGATAATTCACCCCTCCACTTT; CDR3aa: CASSPFGQGDNSPLHF
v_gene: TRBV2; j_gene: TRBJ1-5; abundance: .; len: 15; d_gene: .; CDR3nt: TGTGCCAGCAGTGGTTTCAGGAGTAGCAATCAGCCCCAGCATTTT; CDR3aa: CASSGFRSSNQPQHF
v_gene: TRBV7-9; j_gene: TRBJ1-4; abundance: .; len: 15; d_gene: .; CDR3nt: TGTGCCAGCAGCTTATTAACAGGTCGTAATGAAAAACTGTTTTTT; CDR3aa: CASSLLTGRNEKLFF
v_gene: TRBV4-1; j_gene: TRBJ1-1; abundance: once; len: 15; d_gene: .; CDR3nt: TGCGCCAGCAGCCAAGAACAGGCCCAGTGGACTGAAGCTTTCTTT; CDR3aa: CASSQEQAQWTEAFF
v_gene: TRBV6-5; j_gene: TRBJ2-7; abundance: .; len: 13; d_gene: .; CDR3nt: TGTGCCAGCAGCCGGGACTTTGGCTACGAGCAGTACTTC; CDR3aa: CASSRDFGYEQYF
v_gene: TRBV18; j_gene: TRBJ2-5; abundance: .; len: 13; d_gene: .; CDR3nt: TGTGCCAGCTCACCAGTCGGGAAGGAGACCCAGTACTTC; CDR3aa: CASSPVGKETQYF
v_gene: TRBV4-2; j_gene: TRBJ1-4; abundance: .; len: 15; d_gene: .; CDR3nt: TGTGCCAGCAGCCAAGATAAGTTCACTAGCGGAAAACTGTTTTTT; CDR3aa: CASSQDKFTSGKLFF
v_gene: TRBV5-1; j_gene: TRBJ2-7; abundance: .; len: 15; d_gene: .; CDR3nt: TGCGCCAGCAGCTTGGCGCGTACCCTCCCCTACGAGCAGTACTTC; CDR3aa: CASSLARTLPYEQYF
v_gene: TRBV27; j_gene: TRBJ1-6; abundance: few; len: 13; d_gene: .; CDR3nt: TGTGCCAGCAGTTTCCCAGGGGTTTCACCCCTCCACTTT; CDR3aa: CASSFPGVSPLHF
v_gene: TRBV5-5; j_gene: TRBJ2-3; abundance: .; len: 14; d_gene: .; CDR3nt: TGTGCCAGCAGCTACGACAGTTACACAGATACGCAGTATTTT; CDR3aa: CASSYDSYTDTQYF
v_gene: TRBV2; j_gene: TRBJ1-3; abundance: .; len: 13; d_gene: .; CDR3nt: TGTGCCAGCAGTACTCAGGAGAGAAACACCATATATTTT; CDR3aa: CASSTQERNTIYF
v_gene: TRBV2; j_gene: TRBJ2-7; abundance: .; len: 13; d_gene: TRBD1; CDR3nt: TGTGCCAGCAGGGCGGACAGGGCCTACGAGCAGTACTTC; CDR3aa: CASRADRAYEQYF
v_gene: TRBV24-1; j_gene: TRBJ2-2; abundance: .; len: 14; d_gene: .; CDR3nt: TGTGCCACCAGTGGAAAGGCGGGCACCGGGGAGCTGTTTTTT; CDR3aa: CATSGKAGTGELFF
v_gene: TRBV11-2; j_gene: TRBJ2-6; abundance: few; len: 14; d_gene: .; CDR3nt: TGTGCCAGCAGCCCTCGAACCGGGGCCAACGTCCTGACTTTC; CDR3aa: CASSPRTGANVLTF
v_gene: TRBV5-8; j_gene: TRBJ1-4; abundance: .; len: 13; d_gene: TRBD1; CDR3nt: TGTGCCAGCAGGGGACAGCTTAATGAAAAACTGTTTTTT; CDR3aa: CASRGQLNEKLFF
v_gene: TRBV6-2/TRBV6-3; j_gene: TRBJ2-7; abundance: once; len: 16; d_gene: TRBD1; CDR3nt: TGTGCCAGCAGTTACCCAGACAGGGGGCTGTCCTACGAGCAGTACTTC; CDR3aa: CASSYPDRGLSYEQYF
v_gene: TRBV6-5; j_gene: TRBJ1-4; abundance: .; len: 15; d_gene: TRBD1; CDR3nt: TGTGCCAGCAGAAGATCAGGGGGCTTTAGTGAAAAACTGTTTTTT; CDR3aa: CASRRSGGFSEKLFF
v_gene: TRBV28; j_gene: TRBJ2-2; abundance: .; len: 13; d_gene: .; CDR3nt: TGTGCCAGCATGGCGGCCAACACCGGGGAGCTGTTTTTT; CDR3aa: CASMAANTGELFF
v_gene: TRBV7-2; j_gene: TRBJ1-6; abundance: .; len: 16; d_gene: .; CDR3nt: TGTGCCAGCAGCCCCTACAGAGGTCCCTATAATTCACCCCTCCACTTT; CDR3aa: CASSPYRGPYNSPLHF
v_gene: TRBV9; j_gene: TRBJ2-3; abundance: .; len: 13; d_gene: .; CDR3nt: TGTGCCAGCAGCGACCCAAGGAGGGATACGCAGTATTTT; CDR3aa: CASSDPRRDTQYF
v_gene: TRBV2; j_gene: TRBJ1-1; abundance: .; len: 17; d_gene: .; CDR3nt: TGTGCCAGCAGTGAAGCGCTCGGGAACAGAATGAACACTGAAGCTTTCTTT; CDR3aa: CASSEALGNRMNTEAFF
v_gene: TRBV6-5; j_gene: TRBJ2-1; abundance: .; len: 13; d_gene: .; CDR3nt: TGTGCCAGCAGTTACTCTGGGAACAATGAGCAGTTCTTC; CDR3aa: CASSYSGNNEQFF
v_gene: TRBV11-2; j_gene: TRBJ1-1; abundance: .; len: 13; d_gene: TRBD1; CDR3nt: TGTGCCAGCAGGCGAATCGGACAGGGTGAAGCTTTCTTT; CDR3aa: CASRRIGQGEAFF
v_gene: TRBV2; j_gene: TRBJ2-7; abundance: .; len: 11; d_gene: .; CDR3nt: TGTGCCGAGGGCAGAGCCTACGAGCAGTACTTC; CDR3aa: CAEGRAYEQYF
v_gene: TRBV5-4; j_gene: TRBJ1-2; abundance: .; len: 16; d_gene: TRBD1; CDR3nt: TGTGCCAGTCAACGCGGAGGGGGGACAGTAACCTATGGCTACACCTTC; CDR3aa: CASQRGGGTVTYGYTF